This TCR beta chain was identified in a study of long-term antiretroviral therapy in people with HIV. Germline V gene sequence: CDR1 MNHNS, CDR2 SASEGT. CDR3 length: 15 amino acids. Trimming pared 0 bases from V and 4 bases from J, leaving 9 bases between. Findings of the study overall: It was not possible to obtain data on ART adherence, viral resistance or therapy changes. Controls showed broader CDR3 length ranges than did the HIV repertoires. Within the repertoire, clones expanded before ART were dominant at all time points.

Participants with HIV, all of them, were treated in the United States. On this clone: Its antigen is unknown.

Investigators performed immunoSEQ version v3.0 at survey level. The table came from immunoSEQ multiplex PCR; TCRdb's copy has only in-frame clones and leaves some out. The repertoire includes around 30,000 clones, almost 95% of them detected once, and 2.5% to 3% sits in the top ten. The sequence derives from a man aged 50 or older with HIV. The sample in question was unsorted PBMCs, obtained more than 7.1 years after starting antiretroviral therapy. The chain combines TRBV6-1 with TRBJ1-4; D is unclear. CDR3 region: CASSEAWTINEKLFF. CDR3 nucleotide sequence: TGTGCCAGCAGTGAAGCTTGGACCATTAATGAAAAACTGTTTTTT.